This T cell receptor (beta chain) was sequenced during a study of shared T cell receptors in the human thymus (dated by TCRdb to the early 2020s). With regard to the full study: The study investigated the way shared, self-reactive T-cell receptor alpha chains are produced in the human thymus.

Preparation of the library involved the immunoSEQ multiplex PCR assay. TCRdb carries this immuneACCESS record with in-frame sequences only. Its versions omit some clonotypes, under half of them owing to an unresolved V gene in the studies checked, with the rest unexplained. The sample table records about 730,000 clones; 70% to 90% of these occur just once. The biggest ten clones account for more than 0.008% of the sample. With regard to this clone: It has no known antigen specificity. No much larger clone exists at a distance of one base, and base qualities are not known.

According to the germline V gene, CDR1 reads KGHSH and CDR2 reads LQKENI. The CDR3 spans 13 residues, from the cysteine through the phenylalanine. This entry keeps only the CDR3 DNA: 39 bases, framed from base 1. The junction shows trimming of 5 bases on V and 4 bases on J, plus 12 bases between the germline ends. The data also belong to a second study, concerning human thymus T cells. Per that second paper: In Finland, the donors were immunologically healthy infants who were having open corrective cardiac surgery for congenital heart defects. Thymus tissue was obtained as surgical resects removed during corrective cardiac surgery. Usage of V and J gene segments appeared to be biased in both the thymic and the peripheral blood repertoires. The related research found that thymic TCR repertoires overlapped highly between unrelated individuals. The study characterized TCR alpha and beta repertoires from eight infant thymus samples and four related peripheral blood samples. The infant donors were about 6 to 244 days old, and the cohort included roughly six males and a couple of females. Thymocytes were freed from the tissue by mechanical means and kept at -70 degrees C as pellets of about 8.5-34 million cells. A QIAsymphony instrument was used to extract genomic DNA from frozen cell pellets. Using the immunoSEQ multiplex PCR assay, the TCRB and TCRAD loci were amplified from a standardized quantity of quality-controlled genomic DNA. The V(D)J region was spanned by amplicons of a length sufficient to cover the CDR3 and to identify V and J genes. The commercial immunoSEQ service was used to sequence amplicons on an Illumina platform. Primer bias and sequencing errors were corrected as previously described, and TCRAD and TCRB definitions were based on the IMGT database. Analysis of the repertoires was done with immunoSEQ Analyzer 3.0 and VDJTools and included basic statistics, V/J segment usage, diversity estimates, rarefaction and pairwise overlap. Diversity was estimated with Chao1, ChaoE, Efron-Thisted, Shannon and inverse Simpson indices, and also on datasets down-sampled to the smallest sample. For repertoire overlap, CDR3 nucleotide sequence, V gene and J gene had to match strictly, and clustering was done by Jaccard-based multidimensional scaling. On average, thymus samples yielded roughly 800,000 unique TCRB clonotypes, whereas blood samples yielded some 85,000.

Recombination connected TRBV18 to TRBJ2-7; TRBD1 is a possible D gene, resting on 7 matching bases. The source of this sequence is a girl in the first two years of life with a congenital heart defect. Donor details come from another sample of the same person, matched by shared clones. Sequences were obtained from thymocytes. The sequenced DNA: TGTGCCAGCTCAAAACAGGGGACTTACGAGCAGTACTTC. Its translation is CASSKQGTYEQYF. Where the CDR3 stops, the reference TRBV18 and TRBJ2-7 genes take over; the full variable domain is NAGVMQNPRHLVRRRGQEARLRCSPMKGHSHVYWYRQLPEEGLKFMVYLQKENIIDESGMPKERFSAEFPKEGPSILRIQQVVRGDSAAYFCASSKQGTYEQYFGPGTRLTVT.